Below, one T cell receptor beta chain is given with its context. Only one count was recorded for this clonotype. Its antigen target is currently unknown. Per-nucleotide qualities are absent, and no much larger clonotype sits a single base away. Just one read gives weak support. Trimming leaves V shorter by 4 bases and J shorter by 4 bases, with the junction holding 6 bases beyond the gene matches. From the cysteine up to the phenylalanine, the CDR3 has a length of 13 residues. Kept here is only the CDR3 DNA, which spans 39 bases and is read in frame from base 1. CDR1 is given as SQVTM and CDR2 as ANQGSEA, both from the germline V gene. This sample stems from a study of CD8+CD57+ T cells in acquired aplastic anemia (dated by TCRdb to about 2018). About the investigation overall: Extracted DNA from sorted CD4+ and CD8+ cells averaged around 3.4 ug, ranging from roughly 0.17 to 30 ug. An average of roughly 10 million reads for CD4+ cells and 11 million or so reads for CD8+ cells was obtained from healthy donor samples.

TCR beta VDJ combination and CDR3 sequence profiling used genomic DNA as the template. An Illumina HiSeq 2000 was the platform used for TCR repertoire sequencing. The original methods were these. Repertoires were assessed using TRBV/TRBJ rearrangement plots, CDR3 size and DJ length profiles, and Simpson's diversity index. Whichever DNA sequence was most abundant in the deep sequencing data was defined as the immunodominant clone. CDR3 amino acid sequences were screened for sharing across subjects and were compared with published repertoires and the VDJdb database. TCRdb reanalyzed the raw reads on its own, using fastp at Q25 for trimming and MiXCR for clone calling, and kept in-frame beta chains. Every entry covers one CDR3 protein and lists the most common genes and DNA from its rows. In this record, the V and J calls reflect TCRdb's handling and not the investigators' own analysis. The sample records 150,000 to 200,000 distinct CDR3 sequences, approximately 40% of which are singletons. Under 1.2% of the sample rests with the top ten.

Overall study results and their limits: Twenty-nine CD8+ CDR3 sequences were shared between patients and controls but appeared highly expressed in patients and within their immunodominant clones. CD8+ Simpson's diversity did not differ significantly between patients and healthy controls (P=0.060).

In the study, sorted CD4+ and CD8+ blood T cells from patients with severe aplastic anemia and from healthy subjects underwent deep sequencing of TCR repertoires. Ficoll-Paque density gradient centrifugation was used to isolate peripheral blood mononuclear cells. Before DNA extraction, CD4+ and CD8+ T cells were sorted by FACS or by magnetic beads. Material for sequencing was sorted CD4+, CD8+, or CD8+CD57+ T cells (not recorded which) from PBMCs. The chain uses TRBV29-1 and TRBJ2-5; 7 middle bases align to TRBD1. The receptor comes from a human donor in good health. The DNA is as follows: TGCAGCGTTGGAGACAGGGTCGGAGAGACCCAGTACTTC. This translates into CSVGDRVGETQYF.